This section outlines one T cell receptor beta chain sequence together with its context. These data come from a study of blood T cell repertoires in COVID-19. For the study at large: The origin of the acute and convalescent COVID-19 samples was the United States, Italy and Spain.

Generated by immunoSEQ multiplex PCR, the TCRdb table keeps only in-frame clones and is missing some. The sample includes under 150,000 clones, roughly 89% seen only once; the top ten take around 19%. Germline CDR1 reads SGHAT; CDR2 reads FQNNGV. With V trimmed by 5 bases and J by 9 bases, 10 bases remained unmatched. This CDR3 comprises 16 residues. The chain recombines TRBV11-2 with TRBJ2-1; TRBD2 matches 13 bases. The receptor comes from a man between 45 and 60 years old with active or convalescent COVID-19. The source material was peripheral blood. For the CDR3, the DNA is TGTGCCAGCAGCCCCGGACTAGCGGGAGATAATCCTGAGCAGTTCTTC. It is translated as CASSPGLAGDNPEQFF.